These T cell receptor beta chains were read from a single sample in a study of post-analysis software for immune sequencing data. Via MiXCR, TCRdb re-called the PCR reads, giving one row per CDR3 protein. Of more than 450,000 distinct CDR3 sequences in the sample, roughly 46% were seen once. The sequenced sample consisted of blood. These receptor sequences come from a girl aged 10 to 17 with multiple sclerosis. Both conserved end residues are part of each CDR3. Fields, in order: J gene, V gene, CDR3 protein.

TRBJ2-6 | TRBV6-5 | CASSYEWGVSPGANVLTF
TRBJ2-1 | TRBV4-1 | CASSQEGGGAQFF
TRBJ1-5 | TRBV12-3/TRBV12-4 | CASIPAGENQPQHF
TRBJ2-5 | TRBV10-3 | CAIRGDRVQYGQYF
TRBJ1-2 | TRBV12-3/TRBV12-4 | CASSSGGAYGYTF
TRBJ2-7 | TRBV27 | CASSPDRGSYEQYF
TRBJ2-1 | TRBV20-1 | CSARVGGKLGNEQFF
TRBJ2-7 | TRBV12-3/TRBV12-4 | CASSLRDKWSYEQYF
TRBJ2-3 | TRBV20-1 | CSARVGDSSDTQYF
TRBJ2-3 | TRBV2 | CASSAEDTQYF
TRBJ2-5 | TRBV6-5 | CASTNDRQETQYF
TRBJ2-1 | TRBV7-2 | CTSSPGLAGHRNEQFF
TRBJ2-5 | TRBV7-9 | CASSLGLAGVEGEQYF
TRBJ2-3 | TRBV7-7 | CASSSGAYLGTDTQYF
TRBJ1-1 | TRBV18 | CASSPEEIWVTEAFF
TRBJ2-5 | TRBV11-3 | CASSLRWGNEQYF
TRBJ1-2 | TRBV2 | CASSEAGVGYFGYTF
TRBJ1-3 | TRBV7-2 | CASSLEVGNTIYF
TRBJ2-1 | TRBV7-2 | CASSLGQLDEQFF
TRBJ1-1 | TRBV10-3 | CALRDRGDDTEAFF
TRBJ2-5 | TRBV29-1 | CSVLGPHNGETQYF
- | TRBV3-1 | CASSPSSGGAYRETQYF
TRBJ2-1 | TRBV4-2 | CASSHPGGRYEQFF
TRBJ2-1 | TRBV12-3/TRBV12-4 | CASSLTGTGNNEQFF
TRBJ2-7 | TRBV6-5 | CASSLTTDTYEQYF